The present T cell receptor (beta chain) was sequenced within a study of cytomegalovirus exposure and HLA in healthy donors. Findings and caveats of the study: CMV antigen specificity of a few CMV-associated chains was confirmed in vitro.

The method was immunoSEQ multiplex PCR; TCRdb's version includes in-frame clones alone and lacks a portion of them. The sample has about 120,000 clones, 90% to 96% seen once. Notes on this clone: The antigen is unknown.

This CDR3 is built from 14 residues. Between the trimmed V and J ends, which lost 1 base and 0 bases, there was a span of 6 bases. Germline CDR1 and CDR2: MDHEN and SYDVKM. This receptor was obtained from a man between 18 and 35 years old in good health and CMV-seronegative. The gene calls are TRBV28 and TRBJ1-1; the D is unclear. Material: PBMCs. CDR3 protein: CASSLYRLNTEAFF. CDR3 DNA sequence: TGTGCCAGCAGTTTATACAGATTGAACACTGAAGCTTTCTTT.